This T cell receptor beta chain was identified in a study of blood T cells in healthy people across ages (dated by TCRdb to 2014 to 2015). Some background on the complete study: In model experiments, template switching captured about one uniquely barcoded TCR beta cDNA molecule for every two T cells. Age-related changes in TCR beta repertoire diversity were measured in the study by deep sequencing normalized with unique cDNA molecular identifiers. The donors were split into four age groups: young (average around 15 years), middle-aged (39), aged (around 67) and long-lived (roughly 88). To avoid experimental bias, donors of different ages were distributed randomly across sequencing lanes. Using the same blood draw, the study looked at two additional independent replicas of 1 million unique cDNA reads for two donors, one aged 18 to 29 and the other aged 80 or older.

V was cut back by 3 bases and J by 4 bases, leaving a gap of 7 bases between them. As encoded in the germline V gene, CDR1 is SGHRS while CDR2 is YFSETQ. The CDR3 covers 12 residues, taking in both the cysteine and the phenylalanine. This entry keeps only the CDR3 DNA: 36 bases, framed from base 1. Findings and caveats that apply to the study as a whole: A strong correlation was found between observed TCR beta diversity and the percentage of naive T cells measured by flow cytometry. Because profiling used bulk unsorted PBMCs, naive and antigen-experienced compartments could not be compared conclusively. The CMV infection status of donors was not known, potentially confounding age-related changes in expanded clonotypes. Compared with the aged group, the long-lived group had more naive CD4+ T cells, fewer expanded clones and increased TCR diversity, a pattern suggesting age selection. Estimates of total diversity based on one million sequenced T cells were considered lower bounds and underestimates. As age increased, observed TCR beta diversity per million T cells dropped in a roughly linear way, and a significant reduction was already evident by age 40.

Systemically healthy Caucasian individuals from Russia, some 38 in total and aged roughly 6 to 95 years, were included as donors. Each donor gave about 9.7 milliliters of peripheral blood, drawn into EDTA-treated Vacutainer tubes. Ficoll-Paque density-gradient centrifugation was used to isolate PBMCs, with at least 6 million obtained per sample. Trizol reagent was used to extract total RNA from the PBMCs, yielding at least 5.5 micrograms per sample. For every donor, an aliquot of PBMCs went through flow cytometry to measure the percentages of naive CD45RAhigh/CD27high T cells. On this clonotype itself: It has no known antigen specificity. Base quality data are lacking; no much larger clone is found one base away.

Library prep was done by 5' RACE. The sequencer was an Illumina HiSeq 2500. A second roughly 6 to 12 cycle PCR used a sample-barcoded 5' primer and a J-beta primer mix. A unique molecular identifier was introduced onto each TCR beta cDNA molecule by a template-switch 5' adaptor carrying 12 random nucleotides. Each sample yielded at least 2.5 million CDR3-containing paired-end reads. All of the RNA was converted into first-strand cDNA using the Mint cDNA synthesis kit, with a TRBC-specific oligonucleotide serving as the primer. After uracil-DNA glycosylase treatment, a first 18-cycle PCR used universal primers M1SS and BC2_uni_R on all cDNA. For the original study's pipeline: Each sample was normalized by randomly selecting 1 million high-quality reads, each carrying a distinct molecular identifier. Instead of being binned into consensus sequences, reads with shared molecular identifiers were discarded. MiTCR, set to a Q25 quality threshold and the strictest error-elimination algorithm, was used for CDR3 identification, clonotype clustering and error correction. Lower-bound total TCR beta diversity was estimated with a nonparametric unseen species model using Euler transformation. The public reads were reanalyzed by TCRdb: fastp trimming at Q25, MiXCR alignment, in-frame beta chains only. Each entry is one CDR3 protein sequence, shown with its most common DNA and genes. TCRdb's processing, not the authors' own work, is the source of the V and J calls. In this sample the table shows 780,000 or so distinct CDR3 sequences, 56% of which occur a single time. The top ten constitute 25% to 30% of the sample.

The clonotype originates from a man aged 35 to 55 in good health. The material sequenced was blood. The V and J segments used are TRBV5-1 and TRBJ2-5; confidence is insufficient to name the D gene. The CDR3 protein is CASSSRSETQYF. The nucleotide sequence reads as follows: TGCGCCAGCAGCTCTCGATCAGAGACCCAGTACTTC.